This T cell receptor beta chain derives from a study of T cell responses to AZD1222 COVID-19 vaccine. The wider study: Pooled samples include second doses given at about 4 or 12 weeks.

The germline CDR1 and CDR2 sequences are GTSNPN and SVGIG (reference sequence). This CDR3 is built from 13 residues. V lost 2 bases, J lost 1 base, and 5 bases lay in between. TCRdb keeps only in-frame clones here, not all; method: immunoSEQ multiplex PCR. The sample gives roughly 150,000 clones, 85% to 95% of which show up once; roughly 5% is in the top ten. The sequencing used peripheral blood, collected on day 0 of AZD1222 vaccination. This clonotype originated in an adult in good health. The chain links TRBV30 to TRBJ2-2, with D possibly being TRBD2 (5 bases). CDR3: CAWSRGNTGELFF. As DNA, the CDR3 is TGTGCCTGGAGTCGGGGGAACACCGGGGAGCTGTTTTTT.